These 32 T cell receptor beta chains share one sample of origin, sequenced in a study of T-cell memory formation after mild COVID-19. Each CDR3 protein is one row after TCRdb ran MiXCR on the 5' RACE reads. The data contain under 150,000 distinct CDR3 sequences, over 20% of them singletons. Material: PBMCs or a T cell subset sorted from them (not recorded which). The receptors were gathered from a young man who had mild COVID-19 (a few samples of this study predate the infection). Cell type and time point are not known.

The J gene is TRBJ2-3, the V gene TRBV9; D is possibly TRBD2 (6 bases). V lost 0 bases to trimming and J lost 1 base, with 12 bases between them. Germline loops: CDR1 SGDLS, CDR2 YYNGEE. The CDR3 length is 16 residues. CDR3 sequence: CASSVGDGRGTDTQYF. The CDR3 coding sequence is TGTGCCAGCAGCGTAGGGGACGGGAGAGGCACAGATACGCAGTATTTT.

In this sample, this clonotype turned up a few times. The rearrangement joins TRBV7-3 to TRBJ2-2, with 8 bases aligning to TRBD2. The CDR3 covers 17 residues. Germline V gene sequence: CDR1 SGHTA, CDR2 FQGTGA. After removal of 3 bases from V and 0 bases from J, the junction contained 6 bases not matched to a gene. The CDR3 coding sequence is TGTGCCAGCAGCTTTATCGGGGGGGTGACGAACACCGGGGAGCTGTTTTTT. This gives the protein CASSFIGGVTNTGELFF.

This clonotype occurred a few times. The rearrangement uses TRBV12-3 or TRBV12-4 and TRBJ1-2; D not certain. V was shortened by 3 bases and J by 4 bases, with 6 bases between the two germline ends. This CDR3 is 12 amino acids long. CDR3 residues: CASSLSSYGYTF. The CDR3 nucleotides read TGTGCCAGCAGTTTGAGCAGCTATGGCTACACCTTC.

The sample holds a few counts of this clonotype. The gene calls are TRBV4-3 and TRBJ1-2; 9 bases are shared with TRBD1. The CDR3 runs to 17 residues. Germline V gene sequence: CDR1 LGHNA, CDR2 YSLEER. Germline trimming cut 0 bases from V and 2 bases from J; bases unmatched to any gene: 7. CDR3 in DNA: TGCGCCAGCAGCCAAGAGTGGAATACAGGGGGCAACTATGGCTACACCTTC. This sequence encodes CASSQEWNTGGNYGYTF.

This clonotype was detected a few times. This chain uses TRBV5-1 with TRBJ2-1; possibly TRBD2 for D (5 bases). V was cut by 0 bases and J by 7 bases, with 11 bases left in between. The CDR3 has 14 amino acids. The germline gives CDR1 SGHRS, CDR2 YFSETQ. CDR3 in DNA: TGCGCCAGCAGCTTGGTCGAGGGTTCGAATGAGCAGTTCTTC. Protein sequence: CASSLVEGSNEQFF. The full variable domain, its missing parts supplied by reference TRBV5-1 and TRBJ2-1, is KAGVTQTPRYLIKTRGQQVTLSCSPISGHRSVSWYQQTPGQGLQFLFEYFSETQRNKGNFPGRFSGRQFSNSRSEMNVSTLELGDSALYLCASSLVEGSNEQFFGPGTRLTVL.

This clonotype has a handful of counts. This chain joins TRBV9 and TRBJ2-3; no definite D call. The CDR3 length is 15 residues. Germline assignment: CDR1 SGDLS and CDR2 YYNGEE. V gave up 3 bases and J gave up 6 bases, with 17 bases separating them. The CDR3 DNA reads as TGTGCCAGCAGCGCCGAGGCGCGCAAATGGGATACGCAGTATTTT. It codes for CASSAEARKWDTQYF.

The rearrangement links TRBV24-1 to TRBJ2-1; possible D gene TRBD2, 5 bases. CDR1 is KGHDR, CDR2 SFDVKD, per germline. This CDR3 region has 13 residues. The V gene lost 4 bases and the J gene lost 8 bases, with 11 bases spanning the gap. The CDR3 here is CATSESSSHEQFF. The CDR3 DNA follows: TGTGCCACCAGTGAATCTAGCTCCCATGAGCAGTTCTTC.

This clonotype was seen a handful of times. The genes are TRBV5-1 and TRBJ2-7, with TRBD1 matching 9 bases. CDR1 and CDR2 from the germline V gene are SGHRS and YFSETQ. This CDR3 has 15 residues. V lost 3 bases to trimming and J lost 5 bases; unmatched junction nucleotides: 9. The CDR3 loop is CASSSGDRDRDEQYV. The CDR3 bases are TGCGCCAGCAGCTCCGGGGACAGGGACAGGGACGAGCAGTACGTC.

This clonotype occurred a few times. The rearrangement links TRBV27 to TRBJ2-3; no clear D gene. The length of the CDR3 is 15 residues. In germline, CDR1 is MNHEY, CDR2 SMNVEV (reference sequence). V lost 5 bases, J lost 1 base, and 13 bases lay in between. The DNA for the CDR3 is TGTGCCAGCAGTCGTCCTAGTGGCCGCACAGATACGCAGTATTTT. Translation gives CASSRPSGRTDTQYF.

This chain links TRBV7-3 with TRBJ1-1; D might be TRBD1 (6 bases). The CDR3 totals 15 residues. CDR1 SGHTA and CDR2 FQGTGA come from the germline V gene. The V gene lost 5 bases and the J gene lost 4 bases, with 17 bases spanning the gap. The CDR3 loop reads CASSPAGGQGTEAFF. The CDR3 region has the DNA TGTGCCAGCAGCCCGGCGGGGGGCCAGGGCACTGAAGCTTTCTTT.

The rearrangement joins TRBV9 to TRBJ1-1; D remains unclear. Deletions cut 0 bases from V and 2 bases from J, with 2 bases between. Germline V lookup: CDR1 SGDLS, CDR2 YYNGEE. The CDR3 loop spans 12 amino acids. CDR3 coding DNA: TGTGCCAGCAGCGTAGATAACACTGAAGCTTTCTTT. Its translation: CASSVDNTEAFF.

V usage is TRBV7-9 and J usage is TRBJ2-1; tentative D call: TRBD2 (5 bases). This CDR3 is built from 16 residues. Trimming pared 0 bases from V and 5 bases from J, leaving 14 bases between. The V gene's germline CDR1 is SEHNR and CDR2 FQNEAQ (reference sequence). CDR3 sequence reads: CASSLAERRHNNEQFF. The CDR3 bases are TGTGCCAGCAGCTTAGCGGAGCGGCGGCACAACAATGAGCAGTTCTTC.

The sample holds a few counts of this clonotype. The gene calls are TRBV27 and TRBJ1-6, with D perhaps matching TRBD1 (5 bases). The CDR3 spans 15 residues. Trimming pared 2 bases from V and 10 bases from J, leaving 15 bases between. Per germline, CDR1 MNHEY and CDR2 SMNVEV (reference sequence). CDR3 sequence: CASSLGGPFHSPLHF. The CDR3 nucleotides are TGTGCCAGCAGTTTAGGGGGACCGTTTCACTCACCCCTCCACTTT.

The CDR3 DNA sequence: TGTGCCAGCAGTCTATTGGCGGTTAGCTCCTATAATTCACCCCTCCACTTT. It encodes CASSLLAVSSYNSPLHF. V gene TRBV27 combines with J gene TRBJ1-6; unclear D gene. V dropped 5 bases and J dropped 0 bases, with 14 bases sitting between them. Germline CDR1 is MNHEY and CDR2 is SMNVEV (reference sequence). The CDR3 has 17 amino acids.

The chain combines TRBV7-8 with TRBJ1-1, with TRBD1 matching over 7 bases. J was trimmed by 5 bases and V by 5 bases; bases with no gene match: 11. The CDR3 consists of 15 residues. Germline V gene lookup returns CDR1 SGHVS and CDR2 FQNEAQ. Here the CDR3 DNA reads TGTGCCAGCAGCCGGCGACAGGGTGGACTGACTGAAGCTTTCTTT. It is translated as CASSRRQGGLTEAFF.

The chain couples TRBV6-1 to TRBJ2-2; 11 bases fit TRBD1. This CDR3 is 21 amino acids long. Trimming at V came to 4 bases and at J to 7 bases, leaving 23 bases not matched to a gene. In germline, CDR1 is MNHNS, CDR2 SASEGT. The CDR3 loop reads CASSGDQDRGLEYPNVGELFF. The CDR3, as DNA: TGTGCCAGCAGTGGAGACCAGGACAGGGGGCTAGAATACCCGAACGTCGGGGAGCTGTTTTTT.

The table lists this clonotype with many counts. The rearrangement links TRBV7-2 to TRBJ1-1; no clear D gene. The CDR3 extends over 11 amino acids. Germline V gene data show CDR1 as SGHTA and CDR2 as FQGNSA. V lost 2 bases and J 4 bases, leaving 2 bases between the germline ends. This CDR3 is CASSLLTEAFF. The DNA for the CDR3 is TGTGCCAGCAGCTTACTCACTGAAGCTTTCTTT.

Turning to this clonotype: A read error may account for a junction end that differs from germline. The V gene is TRBV29-1, the J gene TRBJ2-3, with D tentatively TRBD1 (6 bases). The germline CDR1 and CDR2 sequences are SQVTM and ANQGSEA. This CDR3 comprises 13 residues. CDR3 nucleotide sequence: TGCAGCGTGTACACAGGGAACACAGATACTCAGTATTTT. This gives the protein CSVYTGNTDTQYF.

In this sample, this clonotype turned up a few times. The chain links TRBV6-5 to TRBJ1-1; possible D gene TRBD1, 5 bases. Germline V lookup: CDR1 MNHEY, CDR2 SVGAGI. With 2 bases removed from V and 5 bases from J, the gap between germline ends came to 9 bases. This CDR3 spans 13 amino acids. The CDR3 loop reads CASSYRGGTEAFF. The CDR3 DNA follows: TGTGCCAGCAGTTACAGGGGAGGGACTGAAGCTTTCTTT.

This chain uses TRBV4-1 with TRBJ2-7, with D tentatively TRBD1 (7 bases). Germline V gives CDR1 MGHRA, CDR2 YSYEKL. The CDR3 consists of 15 residues. V lost 3 bases to trimming and J lost 6 bases, with 18 bases between them. CDR3 in amino acids: CASSQRQGGVSEQYF. In DNA, the CDR3 is TGCGCCAGCAGCCAGCGACAGGGCGGGGTGAGCGAGCAGTACTTC.

The V gene is TRBV12-3 or TRBV12-4, the J gene TRBJ2-1, with 8 bases aligning to TRBD1. V lost 4 bases and J lost 4; bases outside the gene matches: 6. This CDR3 has 15 residues. The CDR3 protein is CASSSYRGSYNEQFF. CDR3 bases: TGTGCCAGCAGTTCCTACAGGGGGTCTTACAATGAGCAGTTCTTC.

This clonotype was picked up one time. V and J are TRBV7-2 and TRBJ1-2; D not certain. Germline V gene sequence: CDR1 SGHTA, CDR2 FQGNSA. Trimming removed 1 base from V and 4 bases from J, with 10 bases in between. The CDR3 consists of 14 residues. In DNA form, the CDR3 reads TGTGCCAGCAGCTTAGAGTCAGGACCCTATGGCTACACCTTC. Translating gives CASSLESGPYGYTF.

The chain couples TRBV7-9 to TRBJ1-2; 8 bases line up with TRBD1. This CDR3 has 15 amino acids. From germline, CDR1 is SEHNR and CDR2 FQNEAQ (reference sequence). V lost 6 bases and J lost 2; bases outside the gene matches: 8. The DNA for the CDR3 is TGTGCCAGCAGGGAGCAGGGGGCGCCCAACTATGGCTACACCTTC. Its protein product is CASREQGAPNYGYTF.

This clonotype was detected a few times. The V gene is TRBV18, the J gene TRBJ2-4, with TRBD1 matching 8 bases. J was trimmed by 6 bases and V by 6 bases; bases with no gene match: 10. The CDR3 spans 15 residues. CDR1 and CDR2 (germline): KGHSH, LQKENI. Written as DNA, the CDR3 is TGTGCCAGCTCCCATGAGGACAGGGCCTTAAACATTCAGTACTTC. This gives the protein CASSHEDRALNIQYF.

This clonotype was seen a few times. The chain employs TRBV20-1 and TRBJ2-5; the D is unclear. Germline V gene lookup returns CDR1 DFQATT and CDR2 SNEGSKA (reference sequence). Trimming stripped 1 base from V and 5 bases from J, with 5 bases between. The length of the CDR3 is 11 residues. CDR3 sequence: CSARVLETQYF. DNA of the CDR3: TGCAGTGCTAGAGTGTTGGAGACCCAGTACTTC.

This clonotype was picked up many times. Its ends do not fully match the called genes, so a read error is possible. CDR3 DNA sequence: TGCAGCGTTGAAGATCGGGGACGGACAGGTTCGACACACTTC. It yields the protein CSVEDRGRTGSTHF. The rearrangement uses TRBV29-1 and TRBJ2-7; TRBD1 agrees at 7 bases. The CDR3 loop spans 14 amino acids. Germline V gives CDR1 SQVTM, CDR2 ANQGSEA.

This sequence joins TRBV6-6 and TRBJ2-7; no firm D call. CDR3 length: 13 residues. V was cut by 5 bases and J by 4 bases, with 12 bases left in between. In germline, CDR1 is MNHNY, CDR2 SVGAGI (reference sequence). CDR3 in amino acids: CASSALTRYEQYV. The CDR3 coding sequence is TGTGCCAGCAGTGCTTTAACGAGGTACGAGCAGTACGTC.

In its sample, this clonotype was seen a few times. The gene calls are TRBV27 and TRBJ1-4; the match to TRBD1 covers 7 bases. The V gene end was trimmed by 4 bases and the J gene end by 6 bases; junction bases not matched to a gene: 5. Germline V lookup: CDR1 MNHEY, CDR2 SMNVEV (reference sequence). This CDR3 region has 14 residues. CDR3 coding DNA: TGTGCCAGCAGTTCCGAGGGGGCGCATGAAAAACTGTTTTTT. It specifies CASSSEGAHEKLFF.

The chain links TRBV4-1 to TRBJ2-2, with D possibly TRBD2 on 5 matching bases. Trimming took 4 bases from V and 6 from J, leaving 12 bases between them. Looked up from germline, CDR1 is MGHRA and CDR2 is YSYEKL. The CDR3 sequence is 14 residues long. The CDR3 DNA is TGCGCCAGCAGCCCCGGGGAGTTGGCCGGGGAGCTGTTTTTT. The encoded protein is CASSPGELAGELFF.

J is TRBJ1-6 and V is TRBV3-1; possible D gene TRBD1, 5 bases. Trimming removed 4 bases at V and 9 bases at J, with 19 bases between. Germline V gene lookup returns CDR1 LGHDT and CDR2 YNNKEL (reference sequence). CDR3 length: 16 amino acids. In nucleotides, the CDR3 is TGTGCCAGCAGCCCAGCGCCCGGGGGAAGCATTTCACCCCTCCACTTT. It yields the protein CASSPAPGGSISPLHF. Based on the CDR3 plus reference TRBV3-1 and TRBJ1-6, the full variable domain is DTAVSQTPKYLVTQMGNDKSIKCEQNLGHDTMYWYKQDSKKFLKIMFSYNNKELIINETVPNRFSPKSPDKAHLNLHINSLELGDSAVYFCASSPAPGGSISPLHFGNGTRLTVT.

This clonotype was detected only a few times. The rearrangement uses TRBV25-1 and TRBJ2-5, with D possibly TRBD1 on 5 matching bases. Germline CDR1 MGHDK, CDR2 SYGVNS. CDR3 size: 14 residues. Trimming left V 1 base short and J 3 bases short, with 9 bases between. The CDR3 nucleotides are TGTGCCAGCAGTGAATGGGAAGGGGAAGAGACCCAGTACTTC. This gives the protein CASSEWEGEETQYF.

The chain recombines TRBV2 with TRBJ2-2, with 9 bases that match TRBD1. Germline V gene lookup returns CDR1 SNHLY and CDR2 FYNNEI. This CDR3 region has 16 residues. V was clipped by 8 bases and J by 4 bases; unmatched bases: 11. For the CDR3, the DNA is TGTGCCAGCCAGCCCCCGGGACAGGGTTTCACCGGGGAGCTGTTTTTT. Protein: CASQPPGQGFTGELFF.